Each of the 24 T cell receptor beta chains below was sequenced from the same sample in a study of blood T cell repertoires in COVID-19. TCRdb keeps only in-frame clones here, not all; method: immunoSEQ multiplex PCR. In the table there are roughly 340,000 clones, around 87% of which are singletons. The sequenced material came from PBMCs or T cells enriched from blood (not recorded which). The source is a man between 18 and 29 years old who had recovered from COVID-19.

The J gene is TRBJ2-2, the V gene TRBV6-5; 9 bases map to TRBD1. V lost 2 bases, J lost 3 bases, and 1 base stayed unmatched. CDR1 is MNHEY, CDR2 SVGAGI, per germline. The CDR3 length is 15 residues. The CDR3 is CASSYGQGYTGELFF. The CDR3 nucleotides read TGTGCCAGCAGTTACGGACAGGGGTACACCGGGGAGCTGTTTTTT.

V usage is TRBV7-9 and J usage is TRBJ1-4, with a weak D call TRBD1 (5 bases). Trimming pared 5 bases from V and 11 bases from J, leaving 21 bases between. Germline-derived CDR1 and CDR2 are SEHNR and FQNEAQ (reference sequence). This CDR3 is 15 amino acids long. The CDR3 nucleotides read TGTGCCAGCAGCCCGGGGGGGGAGGGCTCTCGCAAACTGTTTTTT. It is translated as CASSPGGEGSRKLFF.

The V gene is TRBV6-5, the J gene TRBJ1-1, with 9 bases identical to TRBD1. Germline V gives CDR1 MNHEY, CDR2 SVGAGI. V trimming: 8 bases; J trimming: 5 bases; junction bases outside the gene matches: 9. CDR3 length: 14 amino acids. The CDR3 nucleotides are TGTGCCAGCTCGGGACAGGGAAGGTGGACTGAAGCTTTCTTT. Residues: CASSGQGRWTEAFF.

The V call is TRBV4-1, the J call TRBJ2-1; D not certain. Germline-derived CDR1 and CDR2 are MGHRA and YSYEKL. CDR3 length equals 13 residues. V gave up 3 bases and J gave up 6 bases, with 9 bases separating them. The CDR3 sequence: CASSQALSNEQFF. The CDR3 DNA is TGCGCCAGCAGCCAGGCCCTCTCCAATGAGCAGTTCTTC.

The V gene is TRBV28, the J gene TRBJ1-2; 9 positions agree with TRBD1. V shed 5 bases, J shed 7 bases, and the junction held 11 bases outside the gene matches. Germline CDR1 MDHEN, CDR2 SYDVKM. This CDR3 is 15 amino acids long. The DNA for the CDR3 is TGTGCCAGCAGTACTCCGCCGGGACAGGGTCGTGGCTACACCTTC. Its translation is CASSTPPGQGRGYTF.

This clone came up once. The chain carries TRBV4-1 and TRBJ2-7; 7 bases match TRBD1. Germline V gives CDR1 MGHRA, CDR2 YSYEKL. V shed 4 bases, J shed 2 bases, and the junction held 11 bases outside the gene matches. CDR3 length: 16 amino acids. The CDR3 region is CASSPNRDSSTYEQYF. The CDR3, as DNA: TGCGCCAGCAGCCCAAACCGGGACAGTAGTACCTACGAGCAGTACTTC.

The genes are TRBV6-1 and TRBJ1-2; D gene uncertain. Between the trimmed V and J ends, which lost 11 bases and 8 bases, there was a span of 12 bases. The CDR3 spans 10 residues. CDR1 and CDR2 from the germline V gene are MNHNS and SASEGT. The CDR3 bases are TGTGCCTCACACGACGGGGGCTACACCTTC. This codes for CASHDGGYTF.

The chain employs TRBV5-6 and TRBJ2-7; D might be TRBD2 (5 bases). This CDR3 spans 14 amino acids. V lost 0 bases and J 5 bases, leaving 12 bases between the germline ends. Germline loops: CDR1 SGHDT, CDR2 YYEEEE. The CDR3 loop is CASSLARRLNEQYF. The DNA of the CDR3 is TGTGCCAGCAGCTTGGCCAGGAGGCTAAACGAGCAGTACTTC.

This clone was recorded once. The CDR3 DNA reads TGTGCCAGCAGCCCTCGGGACTACTCCCTCGAGCAGTACTTC. Its translation: CASSPRDYSLEQYF. This sequence joins TRBV7-9 and TRBJ2-7; TRBD2 matches at 7 bases. Germline CDR1 SEHNR, CDR2 FQNEAQ (reference sequence). J gave up 6 bases and V 5 bases, and 10 bases lay outside the gene matches. The CDR3 is 14 residues long.

This chain uses TRBV7-3 with TRBJ2-2; a possible D gene is TRBD1 (6 bases). The CDR3 is 15 amino acids. V was shortened by 6 bases and J by 2 bases, with 13 bases between the two germline ends. CDR1 is SGHTA, CDR2 FQGTGA, per germline. The CDR3 DNA sequence: TGTGCCAGCAGATCCGGACAGTCCAACACCGGGGAGCTGTTTTTT. Translation: CASRSGQSNTGELFF.

J is TRBJ2-5 and V is TRBV25-1; tentative D call: TRBD1 (5 bases). The CDR3 sequence is 15 residues long. The V gene's germline CDR1 is MGHDK and CDR2 SYGVNS. The V end lost 3 bases, the J end lost 0 bases, and 11 bases lay between the germline ends. CDR3 nucleotide sequence: TGTGCCAGCAGTGAGGGTGCAGGGTACCAAGAGACCCAGTACTTC. It codes for CASSEGAGYQETQYF.

The J gene is TRBJ2-1, the V gene TRBV18, with 8 bases lining up with TRBD2. CDR3 length equals 18 residues. The V and J ends lost 3 bases and 7 bases, in that order; junction bases with no gene match: 17. Germline CDR1 reads KGHSH; CDR2 reads LQKENI. The CDR3 nucleotides are TGTGCCAGCTCACCCCGCGGGACTAGTCCAGTCGGGTTGAATGAGCAGTTCTTC. Translated, it gives CASSPRGTSPVGLNEQFF.

The rearrangement links TRBV10-3 to TRBJ2-2; D is undetermined. The germline gives CDR1 ENHRY, CDR2 SYGVKD. Trimming removed 2 bases at V and 6 bases at J, with 4 bases between. The CDR3 sequence is 12 residues long. This chain's CDR3 is CAISEAAGELFF. CDR3 sequence (DNA): TGTGCCATCAGTGAGGCGGCCGGGGAGCTGTTTTTT.

The V and J genes are TRBV12-3 or TRBV12-4 and TRBJ2-7; D is undetermined. This CDR3 has 11 residues. V lost 5 bases and J 9 bases, leaving 11 bases between the germline ends. The CDR3 nucleotides read TGTGCCAGCAGTCCCGGGTTCGGGCAGTACTTC. It yields the protein CASSPGFGQYF.

The genes are TRBV10-1 and TRBJ2-1, with D possibly matching TRBD1 (6 bases). V was cut by 5 bases and J by 10 bases, with 15 bases left in between. Germline V CDR1 and CDR2: WNHNN, SYGVQD (reference sequence). The CDR3 is 13 residues long. The CDR3 is CASSSTGPGEQFF. In nucleotides, the CDR3 is TGCGCCAGCAGTTCTACAGGGCCAGGCGAGCAGTTCTTC.

The chain employs TRBV4-3 and TRBJ2-6, with TRBD2 as a possible D gene (5 bases). There are 16 residues in the CDR3. Germline CDR1 LGHNA, CDR2 YSLEER. The V end was cut by 1 base, the J end by 2 bases, with 9 bases between. CDR3 protein: CASSQVRAAGANVLTF. The DNA of the CDR3 is TGCGCCAGCAGCCAAGTTCGAGCGGCTGGGGCCAACGTCCTGACTTTC.

Turning to this clone: The junction does not match germline at one end; this may be a read error. This sample also contains other DNA sequences that code for the same CDR3. The chain has TRBV29-1 and TRBJ2-2, with 12 bases aligning to TRBD2. Germline-derived CDR1 and CDR2 are SQVTM and ANQGSEA. CDR3 size: 14 residues. In DNA form, the CDR3 reads TGCAGCGTTGGGACTAGCGGGAACACCGGGGAGCTATTTTTT. Translation gives CSVGTSGNTGELFF.

The J gene is TRBJ2-5, the V gene TRBV4-2, with D possibly matching TRBD1 (6 bases). CDR3 length: 17 amino acids. Trimming removed 0 bases at V and 2 bases at J, with 16 bases between. Germline CDR1 is LGHNA and CDR2 is YNFKEQ. CDR3 region: CASSQDGAGERQETQYF. CDR3 DNA sequence: TGTGCCAGCAGCCAAGATGGGGCAGGGGAAAGACAAGAGACCCAGTACTTC.

The V and J genes are TRBV5-8 and TRBJ2-2, with a weak D call TRBD1 (6 bases). V gave up 2 bases and J gave up 4 bases, with 15 bases separating them. This CDR3 is 16 amino acids long. The germline V gene encodes CDR1 SGHTS and CDR2 YDEGEE. The CDR3 spells CASSLYRDTLTGELFF. The CDR3 region has the DNA TGTGCCAGCAGCTTATACCGGGACACCCTCACCGGGGAGCTGTTTTTT.

The CDR3 sequence: CASSQTGLANYGYTF. For the CDR3, the DNA is TGTGCCAGCAGCCAAACGGGTTTAGCTAACTATGGCTACACCTTC. The chain is built from TRBV14 and TRBJ1-2; the D is unclear. Trimming left V 2 bases short and J 0 bases short, with 10 bases between. Germline V gives CDR1 SGHDN, CDR2 FVKESK. The length of the CDR3 is 15 residues.

The rearrangement links TRBV7-8 to TRBJ2-2, with D maybe TRBD2 (6 bases). Germline loops: CDR1 SGHVS, CDR2 FQNEAQ. This CDR3 region has 15 residues. Trimming cost V 2 bases and J 2 bases, with 9 bases left between them. The CDR3 sequence: CASSLRRVNTGELFF. For the CDR3, the DNA is TGTGCCAGCAGCTTACGGAGGGTCAACACCGGGGAGCTGTTTTTT.

The J gene is TRBJ2-3, the V gene TRBV19; TRBD1 matches at 8 bases. This CDR3 has 16 residues. Germline lookup yields CDR1 LNHDA and CDR2 SQIVND (reference sequence). V shed 1 base, J shed 4 bases, and the junction held 7 bases outside the gene matches. The CDR3: CASSIARTGLPDTQYF. The CDR3 coding sequence is TGTGCCAGTAGTATAGCCAGGACAGGGCTCCCAGATACGCAGTATTTT.

The V gene is TRBV24-1, the J gene TRBJ2-2; 10 bases fit TRBD1. The CDR3 totals 15 residues. Germline CDR1 KGHDR, CDR2 SFDVKD. Germline trimming cut 4 bases from V and 2 bases from J; bases unmatched to any gene: 0. CDR3: CATSETGGNTGELFF. CDR3 in DNA: TGTGCCACCAGTGAGACAGGGGGCAACACCGGGGAGCTGTTTTTT.

The rearrangement joins TRBV2 to TRBJ2-4; D may be TRBD1 (7 bases). The CDR3 length is 20 residues. Germline CDR1 and CDR2: SNHLY and FYNNEI. V shed 6 bases and J shed 1 base, with 28 bases lying between them. For the CDR3, the DNA is TGTGCCAGCAGGGAGGGACAGACAAGACACGGGGGCTTGGCCAAAAACATTCAGTACTTC. It is translated as CASREGQTRHGGLAKNIQYF.